This TCR beta chain was observed in a study of T-cell reconstitution after alpha-beta-depleted transplantation in children. Study observations and caveats: Surviving recipient T cells and thymic progenitors accounted for the high day-60 TCRbeta diversity observed in some patients.

About this clonotype itself: Its matching antigen is unknown.

TCRbeta library preparation incorporated unique molecular identifiers. In TCRdb, the PCR reads were re-called with MiXCR into one record per CDR3 protein. The data show 200,000 to 250,000 distinct CDR3 sequences, approximately 8.9% seen once. The V end lost 6 bases, the J end lost 5 bases, and 13 bases lay between the germline ends. Germline V gene lookup returns CDR1 MNHNS and CDR2 SASEGT. The CDR3 extends over 13 amino acids. The sequencing used PBMCs, mostly from graft donor cells, collected 180 days after TCRalphabeta/CD19-depleted stem cell transplant. The receptor was derived from a male patient between 5 and 17 years old who had a stem cell transplant for acute lymphoblastic leukemia, so the T cells may come from the graft donor. The genes are TRBV6-1 and TRBJ1-2; possibly TRBD1 for D (5 bases). CDR3 sequence: CASRDRGKYGYTF. Here the CDR3 DNA reads TGTGCCAGCAGAGACCGGGGGAAATATGGCTACACCTTC.